Below are 20 T cell receptor beta chains sequenced from a single sample in a study of metastatic and nonmetastatic thyroid tumors (dated by TCRdb to 2020 to 2022). Preparation of the library involved PCR. Sequencing was carried out with an Illumina HiSeq 4000. TCRdb passed the public sequencing reads through fastp at Q25 and MiXCR, retaining productive beta sequences. In this sample the table shows around 50,000 clones, roughly 30% of which occur a single time. The ten largest clones represent roughly 15% of the sample. No treatment had been received by any patient before thyroid surgery. The sequenced sample consisted of blood. The receptor source for this set is a female donor with papillary thyroid cancer or a benign thyroid nodule (not recorded which). Some clones in this sample may be carry-over from other donors' samples.

The chain links TRBV11-2 to TRBJ2-3, with D possibly called TRBD1 or TRBD2 (5 bases each). CDR1 and CDR2 (germline): SGHAT, FQNNGV. V was pared by 5 bases and J by 0 bases, with 12 bases between. CDR3 length equals 15 residues. This chain's CDR3 is CASSQFGGSTDTQYF. CDR3 nucleotide sequence: TGTGCCAGCAGCCAATTTGGGGGTAGCACAGATACGCAGTATTTT.

This sequence joins TRBV7-2 and TRBJ1-2; D remains ambiguous. Trimming removed 1 base from V and 5 bases from J, with 11 bases in between. This CDR3 is built from 14 residues. Per the germline V gene, CDR1 is SGHTA and CDR2 is FQGNSA. The CDR3 loop is CASSLGVVRYGYTF. CDR3 in DNA: TGTGCCAGCAGCTTAGGCGTGGTGAGGTATGGCTACACCTTC. Complete variable domain (other parts from reference TRBV7-2 and TRBJ1-2): GAGVSQSPSNKVTEKGKDVELRCDPISGHTALYWYRQSLGQGLEFLIYFQGNSAPDKSGLPSDRFSAERTGGSVSTLTIQRTQQEDSAVYLCASSLGVVRYGYTFGSGTRLTVV.

V and J are TRBV5-1 and TRBJ2-5; 13 nucleotides agree with TRBD2. V lost 4 bases to trimming and J lost 6 bases; unmatched junction nucleotides: 9. Germline assignment: CDR1 SGHRS and CDR2 YFSETQ. The CDR3 has 16 amino acids. The CDR3 is CASSLRTSGSTQTQYF. CDR3 bases: TGCGCCAGCAGCCTAAGGACTAGCGGGAGTACACAGACCCAGTACTTC.

Notes on this clone: The same CDR3 also results from other DNA sequences found in this sample. The gene calls are TRBV20-1 and TRBJ2-7, with D unresolved. This CDR3 region has 13 residues. The V end lost 3 bases, the J end lost 1 base, and 10 bases lay between the germline ends. Germline-derived CDR1 and CDR2 are DFQATT and SNEGSKA (reference sequence). The CDR3: CSASTESSYEQYF. CDR3 sequence (DNA): TGCAGTGCTAGCACAGAAAGTTCCTACGAGCAGTACTTC.

The chain is built from TRBV28 and TRBJ1-2, with D uncertain. The CDR3 has 13 amino acids. CDR1 and CDR2 (germline): MDHEN, SYDVKM. V was clipped by 6 bases and J by 4 bases, with 12 bases between them. In DNA, the CDR3 is TGTGCCAGCAGACCCGGGGAGCGCTATGGCTACACCTTC. Amino acid sequence: CASRPGERYGYTF.

This sequence joins TRBV11-2 and TRBJ1-1; maybe TRBD1 (5 bases). Germline CDR1 SGHAT, CDR2 FQNNGV. Trimming removed 1 base from V and 5 bases from J, with 20 bases in between. The length of the CDR3 is 17 residues. The CDR3, as DNA: TGTGCCAGCAGCTTAGTAAACCAGGGTTCTGGGAGGACTGAAGCTTTCTTT. It codes for CASSLVNQGSGRTEAFF.

This sequence joins TRBV6-2 or TRBV6-3 and TRBJ1-1; D call uncertain. Germline V gene sequence: CDR1 MNHEY, CDR2 SVGEGT. V lost 2 bases, J lost 0 bases, and 4 bases lay in between. The CDR3 covers 13 residues. CDR3 residues: CASSYEMNTEAFF. As DNA, the CDR3 is TGTGCCAGCAGTTACGAGATGAACACTGAAGCTTTCTTT.

This clone was detected only a few times. The chain combines TRBV30 with TRBJ1-6; D call uncertain. The CDR3 totals 14 residues. V gave up 0 bases and J gave up 7 bases, with 10 bases separating them. The germline V gene has CDR1 GTSNPN and CDR2 SVGIG (reference sequence). The CDR3 spells CAWSVGRQNSPLHF. CDR3 DNA: TGTGCCTGGAGTGTAGGCCGGCAAAATTCACCCCTCCACTTT.

The rearrangement joins TRBV19 to TRBJ2-5, with a tentative D call TRBD1 (6 bases). Germline lookup yields CDR1 LNHDA and CDR2 SQIVND (reference sequence). CDR3 size: 16 residues. Trimming removed 5 bases from V and 4 bases from J, with 20 bases in between. The CDR3 bases are TGTGCCAGTAGTTACGGGACATCCCCGAGGGGAGAGACCCAGTACTTC. Protein: CASSYGTSPRGETQYF.

This clone has a handful of counts. The rearrangement uses TRBV24-1 and TRBJ1-2; D not certain. The germline CDR1 and CDR2 sequences are KGHDR and SFDVKD. The CDR3 sequence is 11 residues long. V was trimmed by 4 bases and J by 7 bases, leaving 6 bases between them. CDR3 amino acids: CATSEEGGYTF. In DNA form, the CDR3 reads TGTGCCACCAGTGAAGAGGGTGGCTACACCTTC.

The CDR3 spells CGSKQGSRDEQFF. CDR3 nucleotides: TGTGGTTCGAAACAGGGATCTAGGGATGAGCAGTTCTTC. The V gene is TRBV11-2, the J gene TRBJ2-1, with D possibly matching TRBD1 (6 bases). Germline lookup yields CDR1 SGHAT and CDR2 FQNNGV. The CDR3 extends over 13 amino acids.

The J gene is TRBJ1-1, the V gene TRBV6-2 or TRBV6-3; D gene unclear. Trimming pared 2 bases from V and 0 bases from J, leaving 7 bases between. Germline loops: CDR1 MNHEY, CDR2 SVGEGT. The CDR3 loop spans 14 amino acids. The CDR3 DNA sequence: TGTGCCAGCAGTTACAGTATTATGAACACTGAAGCTTTCTTT. This codes for CASSYSIMNTEAFF.

V and J are TRBV6-1 and TRBJ1-1; the D is unclear. This CDR3 has 11 amino acids. Germline CDR1 MNHNS, CDR2 SASEGT. V was trimmed by 7 bases and J by 5 bases, leaving 8 bases between them. The CDR3, as DNA: TGTGCCAGCATGAGAGGGACTGAAGCTTTCTTT. Translated, it gives CASMRGTEAFF.

There are a few counts of this clone. The rearrangement uses TRBV6-2 or TRBV6-3 and TRBJ1-2, with D possibly being TRBD1 (5 bases). The V gene lost 0 bases and the J gene lost 7 bases, with 12 bases spanning the gap. This CDR3 comprises 14 residues. CDR1 MNHEY and CDR2 SVGEGT come from the germline V gene. The DNA for the CDR3 is TGTGCCAGCAGTTACTCGAGACTGGGGGGTGGCTACACCTTC. Protein product: CASSYSRLGGGYTF.

The rearrangement joins TRBV5-1 to TRBJ1-1; the D gene is possibly TRBD1 (6 bases). Per the germline V gene, CDR1 is SGHRS and CDR2 is YFSETQ. The ends were cut back, 3 bases at V and 4 bases at J, with 10 bases in the middle. The CDR3 is 13 residues long. The CDR3 protein is CASSSQGGTEAFF. In nucleotides, the CDR3 is TGCGCCAGCAGCTCACAGGGAGGCACTGAAGCTTTCTTT.

This clone has more than one count but fewer than ten. V gene TRBV27 combines with J gene TRBJ1-2; D is unresolved. The CDR3 totals 13 residues. The germline V gene has CDR1 MNHEY and CDR2 SMNVEV (reference sequence). The V gene lost 5 bases and the J gene lost 5 bases, with 12 bases spanning the gap. Here the CDR3 reads CASSRPGMYGYTF. The CDR3 nucleotides are TGTGCCAGCAGTCGCCCGGGAATGTATGGCTACACCTTC.

This clone has only a few counts. The genes are TRBV6-9 and TRBJ2-7; D not certain. Germline values: CDR1 MNHGY, CDR2 SVAAGI. The V and J ends lost 2 bases and 5 bases respectively, with 10 bases between them. The CDR3 length is 13 residues. CDR3 amino acids: CASSYHPGNEQYF. As DNA, the CDR3 is TGTGCCAGCAGTTATCACCCAGGAAACGAGCAGTACTTC.

This chain joins TRBV7-3 and TRBJ2-1, with 11 bases fitting TRBD2. CDR1 and CDR2 from the germline V gene are SGHTA and FQGTGA. With V trimmed by 1 base and J by 9 bases, 11 bases remained unmatched. CDR3 length: 17 residues. CDR3 loop: CASSLRPLAGVLGEQFF. CDR3 sequence (DNA): TGTGCCAGCAGCTTAAGGCCACTAGCGGGAGTTTTAGGTGAGCAGTTCTTC. The whole variable domain, filled in from reference TRBV7-3 and TRBJ2-1, reads GAGVSQTPSNKVTEKGKYVELRCDPISGHTALYWYRQSLGQGPEFLIYFQGTGAADDSGLPNDRFFAVRPEGSVSTLKIQRTERGDSAVYLCASSLRPLAGVLGEQFFGPGTRLTVL.

This chain links TRBV6-5 with TRBJ1-6, with D possibly being TRBD1 (6 bases). Germline lookup yields CDR1 MNHEY and CDR2 SVGAGI. This CDR3 contains 16 residues. The V and J ends lost 0 bases and 6 bases respectively, with 12 bases between them. The CDR3 bases are TGTGCCAGCAGTTACTCTGGGGACACCGCTAATTCACCCCTCCACTTT. It is translated as CASSYSGDTANSPLHF.

The chain has TRBV5-1 and TRBJ2-3; possible D gene TRBD2, 5 bases. This CDR3 is 12 amino acids long. Germline V gene lookup returns CDR1 SGHRS and CDR2 YFSETQ. V shed 6 bases and J shed 6 bases, with 11 bases lying between them. DNA of the CDR3: TGCGCCAGCACATCCCAGCGGGATACGCAGTATTTT. It specifies CASTSQRDTQYF.